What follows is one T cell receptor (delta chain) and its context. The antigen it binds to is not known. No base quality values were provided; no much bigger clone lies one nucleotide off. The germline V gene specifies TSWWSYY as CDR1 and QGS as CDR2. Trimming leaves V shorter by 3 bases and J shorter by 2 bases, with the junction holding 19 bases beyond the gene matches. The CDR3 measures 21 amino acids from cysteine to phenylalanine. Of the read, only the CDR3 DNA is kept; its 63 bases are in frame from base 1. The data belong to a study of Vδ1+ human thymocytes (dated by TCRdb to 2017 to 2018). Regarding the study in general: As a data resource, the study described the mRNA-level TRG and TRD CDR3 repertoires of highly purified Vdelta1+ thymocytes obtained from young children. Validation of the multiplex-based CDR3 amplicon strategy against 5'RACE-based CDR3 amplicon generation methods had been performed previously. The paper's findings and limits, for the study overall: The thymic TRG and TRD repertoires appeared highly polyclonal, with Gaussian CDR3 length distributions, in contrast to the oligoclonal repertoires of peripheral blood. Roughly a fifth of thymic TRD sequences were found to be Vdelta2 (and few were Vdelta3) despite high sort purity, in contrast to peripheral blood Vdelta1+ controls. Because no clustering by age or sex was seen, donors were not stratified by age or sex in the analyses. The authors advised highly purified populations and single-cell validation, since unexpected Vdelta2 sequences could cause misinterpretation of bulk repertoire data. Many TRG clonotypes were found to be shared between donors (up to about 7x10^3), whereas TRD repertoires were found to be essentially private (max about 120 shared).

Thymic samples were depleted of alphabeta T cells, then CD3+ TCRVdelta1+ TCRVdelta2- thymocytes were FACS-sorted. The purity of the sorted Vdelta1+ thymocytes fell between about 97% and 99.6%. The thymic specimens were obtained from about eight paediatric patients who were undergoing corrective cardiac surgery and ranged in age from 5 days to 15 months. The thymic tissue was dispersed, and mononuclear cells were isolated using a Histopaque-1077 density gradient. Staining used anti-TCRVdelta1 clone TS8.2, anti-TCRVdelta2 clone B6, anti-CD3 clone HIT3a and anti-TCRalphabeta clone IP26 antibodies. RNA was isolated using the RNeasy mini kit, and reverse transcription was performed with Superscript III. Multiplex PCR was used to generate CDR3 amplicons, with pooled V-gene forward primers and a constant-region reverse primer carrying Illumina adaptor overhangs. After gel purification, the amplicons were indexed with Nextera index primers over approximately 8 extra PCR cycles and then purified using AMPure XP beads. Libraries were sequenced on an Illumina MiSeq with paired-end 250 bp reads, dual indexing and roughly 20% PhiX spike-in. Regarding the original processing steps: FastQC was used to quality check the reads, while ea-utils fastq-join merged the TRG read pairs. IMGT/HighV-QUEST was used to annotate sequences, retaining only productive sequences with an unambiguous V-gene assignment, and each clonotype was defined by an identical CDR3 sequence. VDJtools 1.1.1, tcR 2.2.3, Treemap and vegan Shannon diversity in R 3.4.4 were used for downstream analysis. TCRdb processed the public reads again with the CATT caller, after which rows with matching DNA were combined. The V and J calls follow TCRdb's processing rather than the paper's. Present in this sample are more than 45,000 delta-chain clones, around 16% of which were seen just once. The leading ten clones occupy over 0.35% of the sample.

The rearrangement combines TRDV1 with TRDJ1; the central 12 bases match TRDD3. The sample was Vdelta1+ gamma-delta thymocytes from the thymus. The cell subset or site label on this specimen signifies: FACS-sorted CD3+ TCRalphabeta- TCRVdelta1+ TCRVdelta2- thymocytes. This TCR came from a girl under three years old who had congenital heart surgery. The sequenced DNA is TGTGCTCTTGGGGAGGATCGCGACCCTGGGGGATACGAAGCCCCTACCGATAAACTCATCTTT. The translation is CALGEDRDPGGYEAPTDKLIF.